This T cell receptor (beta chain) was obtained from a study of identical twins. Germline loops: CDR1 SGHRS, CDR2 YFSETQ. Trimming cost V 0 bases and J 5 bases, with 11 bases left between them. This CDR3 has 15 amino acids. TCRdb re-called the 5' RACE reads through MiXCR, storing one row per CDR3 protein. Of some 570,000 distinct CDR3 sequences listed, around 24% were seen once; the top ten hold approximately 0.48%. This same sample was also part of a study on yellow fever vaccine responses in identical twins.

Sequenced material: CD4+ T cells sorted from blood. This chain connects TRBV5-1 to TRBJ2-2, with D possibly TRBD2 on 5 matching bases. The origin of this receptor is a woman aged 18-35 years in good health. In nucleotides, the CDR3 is TGCGCCAGCAGCTTGGGTTCGGGATTGACCGGGGAGCTGTTTTTT. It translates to CASSLGSGLTGELFF.